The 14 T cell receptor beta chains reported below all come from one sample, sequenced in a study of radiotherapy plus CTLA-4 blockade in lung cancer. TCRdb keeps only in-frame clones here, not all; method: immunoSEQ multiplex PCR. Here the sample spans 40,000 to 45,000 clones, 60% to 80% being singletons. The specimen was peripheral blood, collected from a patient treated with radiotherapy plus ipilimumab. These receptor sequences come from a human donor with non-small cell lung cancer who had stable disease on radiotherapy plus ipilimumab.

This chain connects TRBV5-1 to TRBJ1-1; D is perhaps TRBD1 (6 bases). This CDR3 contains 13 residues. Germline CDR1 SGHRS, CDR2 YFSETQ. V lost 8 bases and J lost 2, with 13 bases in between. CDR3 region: CASRTEYNTEAFF. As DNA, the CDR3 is TGCGCCAGTAGGACAGAATATAACACTGAAGCTTTCTTT.

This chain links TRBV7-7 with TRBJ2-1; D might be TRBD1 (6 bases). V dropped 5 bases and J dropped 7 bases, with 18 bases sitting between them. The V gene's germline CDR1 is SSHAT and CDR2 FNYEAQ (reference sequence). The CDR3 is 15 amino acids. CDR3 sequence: CASSRSSGEINEQFF. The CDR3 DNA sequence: TGTGCCAGCAGCCGGAGTTCAGGGGAAATAAATGAGCAGTTCTTC.

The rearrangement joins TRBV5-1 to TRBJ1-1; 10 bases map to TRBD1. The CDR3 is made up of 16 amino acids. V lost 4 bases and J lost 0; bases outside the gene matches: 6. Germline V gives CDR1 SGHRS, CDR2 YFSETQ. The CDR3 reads CASSAWTGGVNTEAFF. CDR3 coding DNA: TGCGCCAGCAGCGCCTGGACAGGGGGGGTGAACACTGAAGCTTTCTTT.

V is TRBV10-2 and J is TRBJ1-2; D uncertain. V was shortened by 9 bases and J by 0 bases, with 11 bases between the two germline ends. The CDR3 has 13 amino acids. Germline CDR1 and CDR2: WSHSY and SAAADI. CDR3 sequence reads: CASCTDTNYGYTF. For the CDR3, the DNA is TGCGCCAGTTGTACAGATACTAACTATGGCTACACCTTC.

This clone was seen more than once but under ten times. This CDR3 reads CASTLGGYYEQYF. CDR3 nucleotide sequence: TGTGCCAGCACCCTAGGGGGTTACTACGAGCAGTACTTC. This chain connects TRBV11-1 to TRBJ2-7; the D gene is possibly TRBD1 (6 bases). In germline, CDR1 is SGHAT, CDR2 FQDESV (reference sequence). This CDR3 has 13 amino acids. V lost 7 bases and J 3 bases, leaving 13 bases between the germline ends.

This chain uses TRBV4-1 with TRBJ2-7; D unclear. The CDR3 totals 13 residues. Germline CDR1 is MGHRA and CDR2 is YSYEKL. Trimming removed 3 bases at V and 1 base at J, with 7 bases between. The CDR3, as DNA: TGCGCCAGCAGCCAGAGTACTTCCTACGAGCAGTACTTC. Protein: CASSQSTSYEQYF.

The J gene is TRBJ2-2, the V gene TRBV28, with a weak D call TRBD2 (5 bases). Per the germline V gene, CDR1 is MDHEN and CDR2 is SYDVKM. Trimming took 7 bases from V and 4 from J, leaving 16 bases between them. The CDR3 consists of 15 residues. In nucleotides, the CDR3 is TGTGCCAGCACCCAGGAGGTTTACCTCACCGGGGAGCTGTTTTTT. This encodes CASTQEVYLTGELFF.

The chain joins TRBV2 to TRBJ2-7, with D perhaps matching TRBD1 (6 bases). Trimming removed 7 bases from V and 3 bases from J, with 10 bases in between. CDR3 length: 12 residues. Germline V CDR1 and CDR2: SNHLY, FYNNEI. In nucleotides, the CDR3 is TGTGCCAGCAACGGCAGGGGCTACGAGCAGTACTTC. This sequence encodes CASNGRGYEQYF. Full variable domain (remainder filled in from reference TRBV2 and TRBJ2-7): EPEVTQTPSHQVTQMGQEVILRCVPISNHLYFYWYRQILGQKVEFLVSFYNNEISEKSEIFDDQFSVERPDGSNFTLKIRSTKLEDSAMYFCASNGRGYEQYFGPGTRLTVT.

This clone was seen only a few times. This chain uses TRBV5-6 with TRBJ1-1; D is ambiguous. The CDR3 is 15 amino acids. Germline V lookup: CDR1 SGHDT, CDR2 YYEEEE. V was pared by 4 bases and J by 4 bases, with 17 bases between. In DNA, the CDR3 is TGTGCCAGCAGCCCCTATCGAACGAGGGCCACTGAAGCTTTCTTT. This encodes CASSPYRTRATEAFF. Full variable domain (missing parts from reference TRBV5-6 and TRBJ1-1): DAGVTQSPTHLIKTRGQQVTLRCSPKSGHDTVSWYQQALGQGPQFIFQYYEEEERQRGNFPDRFSGHQFPNYSSELNVNALLLGDSALYLCASSPYRTRATEAFFGQGTRLTVV.

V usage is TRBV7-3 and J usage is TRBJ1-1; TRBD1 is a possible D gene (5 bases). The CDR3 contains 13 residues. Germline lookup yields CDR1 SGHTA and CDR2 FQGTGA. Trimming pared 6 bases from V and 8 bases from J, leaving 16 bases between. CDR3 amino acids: CASSRGSEGEAFF. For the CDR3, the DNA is TGTGCCAGCAGTCGGGGGTCGGAGGGAGAAGCTTTCTTT.

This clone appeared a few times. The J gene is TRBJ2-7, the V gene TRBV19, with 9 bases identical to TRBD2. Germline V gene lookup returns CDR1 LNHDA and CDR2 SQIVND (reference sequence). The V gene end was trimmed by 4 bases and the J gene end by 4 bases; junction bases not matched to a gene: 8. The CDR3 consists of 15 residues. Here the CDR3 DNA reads TGTGCCAGTAGTAAGGAGCTAGCGGGGCTATACGAGCAGTACTTC. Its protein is CASSKELAGLYEQYF.

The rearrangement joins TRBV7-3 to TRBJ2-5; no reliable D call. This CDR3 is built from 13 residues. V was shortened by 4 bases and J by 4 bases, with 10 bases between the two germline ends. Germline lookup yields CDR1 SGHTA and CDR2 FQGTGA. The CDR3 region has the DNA TGTGCCAGCAGCTCCACAGATAGAGAGACCCAGTACTTC. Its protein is CASSSTDRETQYF.

As DNA, the CDR3 is TGTGCCTGGAGATCGGGACAGGGTGATTCACCCCTCCACTTT. It yields the protein CAWRSGQGDSPLHF. This chain links TRBV30 with TRBJ1-6, with 9 positions matching TRBD1. The CDR3 has 14 residues. The germline gives CDR1 GTSNPN, CDR2 SVGIG (reference sequence). The V gene end was trimmed by 3 bases and the J gene end by 8 bases; junction bases not matched to a gene: 5. Based on the CDR3 plus reference TRBV30 and TRBJ1-6, the full variable domain is SQTIHQWPATLVQPVGSPLSLECTVEGTSNPNLYWYRQAAGRGLQLLFYSVGIGQISSEVPQNLSASRPQDRQFILSSKKLLLSDSGFYLCAWRSGQGDSPLHFGNGTRLTVT.

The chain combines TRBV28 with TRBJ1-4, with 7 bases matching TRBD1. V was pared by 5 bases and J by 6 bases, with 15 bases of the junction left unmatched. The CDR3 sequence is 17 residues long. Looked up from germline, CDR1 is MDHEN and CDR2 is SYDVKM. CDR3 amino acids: CASSGGRDRVAYEKLFF. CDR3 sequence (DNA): TGTGCCAGCAGTGGGGGCCGAGACAGGGTGGCCTATGAAAAACTGTTTTTT.